Presented here are 26 T cell receptor beta chains from one specimen sequenced in a study of cytomegalovirus exposure and HLA in healthy donors. Researchers ran the PCR with 60 Vbeta and 13 Jbeta primers. Clones were sequenced by immunoSEQ multiplex PCR, and TCRdb holds only the in-frame ones, with some missing. The data show about 130,000 clones, more than 75% seen once. The sample taken for sequencing was PBMCs. The receptors originated from a woman aged 60-70 years in good health and CMV-seropositive.

The chain combines TRBV7-9 with TRBJ2-1; 8 nucleotides agree with TRBD2. The CDR3 loop spans 14 amino acids. V lost 4 bases, J lost 3 bases, and 2 bases stayed unmatched. The germline V gene encodes CDR1 SEHNR and CDR2 FQNEAQ (reference sequence). CDR3 in DNA: TGTGCCAGCAGCTACGGGACTAGCTACAATGAGCAGTTCTTC. Translating gives CASSYGTSYNEQFF. The variable domain in full, with the rest retrieved from reference TRBV7-9 and TRBJ2-1, is DTGVSQNPRHKITKRGQNVTFRCDPISEHNRLYWYRQTLGQGPEFLTYFQNEAQLEKSRLLSDRFSAERPKGSFSTLEIQRTEQGDSAMYLCASSYGTSYNEQFFGPGTRLTVL.

The chain couples TRBV5-1 to TRBJ2-1, with unresolved D. V lost 4 bases, J lost 0 bases, and 11 bases lay in between. The CDR3 covers 15 residues. Germline V gene data show CDR1 as SGHRS and CDR2 as YFSETQ. The CDR3 reads CASSPPLSSYNEQFF. The CDR3 region has the DNA TGCGCCAGCAGCCCCCCCCTGAGCTCCTACAATGAGCAGTTCTTC.

The V gene is TRBV18, the J gene TRBJ1-1, with a tentative D call TRBD1 (6 bases). Germline-derived CDR1 and CDR2 are KGHSH and LQKENI. V was shortened by 2 bases and J by 4 bases, with 14 bases between the two germline ends. This CDR3 has 15 amino acids. The CDR3 DNA is TGTGCCAGCTCACCAACCCTCCAGGGGATCACTGAAGCTTTCTTT. It translates to CASSPTLQGITEAFF.

The gene calls are TRBV2 and TRBJ1-2; D ambiguous. In germline, CDR1 is SNHLY, CDR2 FYNNEI. The V end was cut by 4 bases, the J end by 1 base, with 7 bases between. The CDR3 runs 13 residues. The CDR3 nucleotides read TGTGCCAGCAGTGTATCAGTTAACTATGGCTACACCTTC. Protein: CASSVSVNYGYTF. The variable domain in full, with the rest retrieved from reference TRBV2 and TRBJ1-2, is EPEVTQTPSHQVTQMGQEVILRCVPISNHLYFYWYRQILGQKVEFLVSFYNNEISEKSEIFDDQFSVERPDGSNFTLKIRSTKLEDSAMYFCASSVSVNYGYTFGSGTRLTVV.

The CDR3 loop is CASSYSGQGGFHEQYF. The CDR3 nucleotides read TGTGCCAGCAGTTACTCGGGACAGGGGGGATTCCACGAGCAGTACTTC. The chain links TRBV6-5 to TRBJ2-7; 11 nucleotides match TRBD1. This CDR3 has 16 residues. Germline CDR1 reads MNHEY; CDR2 reads SVGAGI. The V segment lost 0 bases and the J segment 5 bases; nucleotides outside the gene matches: 6.

The V call is TRBV5-1, the J call TRBJ2-1; D may be TRBD1 (5 bases). Trimming took off 0 bases at V and 2 bases at J, with 9 bases between the two ends. Germline assignment: CDR1 SGHRS and CDR2 YFSETQ. There are 15 residues in the CDR3. CDR3 nucleotides: TGCGCCAGCAGCTTGGGCCAGGGAACCTACAATGAGCAGTTCTTC. Protein product: CASSLGQGTYNEQFF.

The CDR3 nucleotides are TGTGCCAGCAGCTTAGTATTCGGCGGTGCCCCGCCCCCCGAGCAGTACTTC. Translation: CASSLVFGGAPPPEQYF. The genes are TRBV7-2 and TRBJ2-7, with unresolved D. V was trimmed by 1 base and J by 6 bases, leaving 22 bases between them. CDR1 SGHTA and CDR2 FQGNSA come from the germline V gene. The CDR3 is made up of 17 amino acids.

The chain recombines TRBV28 with TRBJ1-2; D is ambiguous. V lost 6 bases and J 7 bases, leaving 12 bases between the germline ends. The length of the CDR3 is 12 residues. Germline assignment: CDR1 MDHEN and CDR2 SYDVKM. CDR3 amino acids: CASSTNDPGYTF. For the CDR3, the DNA is TGTGCCAGCAGCACAAATGATCCTGGCTACACCTTC.

The rearrangement joins TRBV25-1 to TRBJ2-6; a possible D gene is TRBD2 (6 bases). V was shortened by 4 bases and J by 0 bases, with 16 bases between the two germline ends. From germline, CDR1 is MGHDK and CDR2 SYGVNS. The CDR3 contains 18 residues. CDR3 in DNA: TGTGCCAGCAGTGTGACGGGACTTTCTTTCTCTGGGGCCAACGTCCTGACTTTC. Translated: CASSVTGLSFSGANVLTF.

The chain joins TRBV19 to TRBJ1-5, with a tentative D call TRBD1 (5 bases). V was pared by 3 bases and J by 6 bases, with 21 bases between. The CDR3 length is 17 residues. Per the germline V gene, CDR1 is LNHDA and CDR2 is SQIVND (reference sequence). CDR3 coding DNA: TGTGCCAGTAGTATGGGGCGGAGGAGGGCCTCCGGTCAGCCCCAGCATTTT. Translation: CASSMGRRRASGQPQHF.

This clone appeared a few times. V is TRBV30 and J is TRBJ2-3; D is unresolved. Germline-derived CDR1 and CDR2 are GTSNPN and SVGIG (reference sequence). V shed 0 bases and J shed 2 bases, with 12 bases lying between them. The CDR3 loop spans 15 amino acids. This CDR3 is CAWSVDSLYTDTQYF. In DNA, the CDR3 is TGTGCCTGGAGTGTTGATTCACTTTACACAGATACGCAGTATTTT. Full variable domain (outside the CDR3, taken from reference TRBV30 and TRBJ2-3): SQTIHQWPATLVQPVGSPLSLECTVEGTSNPNLYWYRQAAGRGLQLLFYSVGIGQISSEVPQNLSASRPQDRQFILSSKKLLLSDSGFYLCAWSVDSLYTDTQYFGPGTRLTVL.

This clone is a singleton in its sample. One end of the junction fails to match germline, which may point to a read error. This chain joins TRBV2 and TRBJ1-2, with unresolved D. Germline V CDR1 and CDR2: SNHLY, FYNNEI. The CDR3 is 10 residues long. Here the CDR3 reads CASSDVLENF. CDR3 bases: TGTGCCAGCAGTGATGTACTAGAGAACTTC.

The CDR3 sequence is CATTPRDTDYEQYF. The CDR3 region has the DNA TGTGCCACCACCCCCCGGGACACAGACTACGAGCAGTACTTC. This sequence joins TRBV6-6 and TRBJ2-7; the D gene is possibly TRBD1 (6 bases). The V end was cut by 10 bases, the J end by 3 bases, with 19 bases between. CDR1 MNHNY and CDR2 SVGAGI come from the germline V gene (reference sequence). This CDR3 is built from 14 residues.

This rearrangement joins TRBV5-1 to TRBJ2-7, with a tentative D call TRBD1 (6 bases). This CDR3 is 14 amino acids long. Germline V CDR1 and CDR2: SGHRS, YFSETQ. With 5 bases removed from V and 1 base from J, the gap between germline ends came to 13 bases. Here the CDR3 reads CASSLGQQSYEQYF. CDR3 bases: TGCGCCAGCAGTCTCGGACAGCAGTCCTACGAGCAGTACTTC.

The rearrangement joins TRBV7-3 to TRBJ1-6; 9 nucleotides match TRBD1. V shed 3 bases, J shed 10 bases, and the junction held 10 bases outside the gene matches. Looked up from germline, CDR1 is SGHTA and CDR2 is FQGTGA. The length of the CDR3 is 16 residues. The CDR3 loop is CASSFTPDRGRSPLHF. The CDR3 bases are TGTGCCAGCAGCTTCACACCGGACAGGGGCCGGTCACCCCTCCACTTT. Complete variable domain (other parts from reference TRBV7-3 and TRBJ1-6): GAGVSQTPSNKVTEKGKYVELRCDPISGHTALYWYRQSLGQGPEFLIYFQGTGAADDSGLPNDRFFAVRPEGSVSTLKIQRTERGDSAVYLCASSFTPDRGRSPLHFGNGTRLTVT.

V gene TRBV7-2 combines with J gene TRBJ2-3; 16 bases line up with TRBD2. The CDR3 consists of 19 residues. V shed 5 bases, J shed 0 bases, and the junction held 8 bases outside the gene matches. Germline V gene lookup returns CDR1 SGHTA and CDR2 FQGNSA. For the CDR3, the DNA is TGTGCCAGCAGCAAGGGACTAGCGGGGGGGGTTCTTAGCACAGATACGCAGTATTTT. Translating gives CASSKGLAGGVLSTDTQYF.

This clone has only a few counts. The chain combines TRBV7-2 with TRBJ1-3; D is undetermined. The germline CDR1 and CDR2 sequences are SGHTA and FQGNSA. The CDR3 contains 15 residues. Trimming stripped 1 base from V and 4 bases from J, with 11 bases between. The CDR3 loop is CASSLGGSTGNTIYF. CDR3 bases: TGTGCCAGCAGCTTAGGAGGGTCCACGGGAAACACCATATATTTT. Combining the CDR3 with reference TRBV7-2 and TRBJ1-3 gives the whole variable domain GAGVSQSPSNKVTEKGKDVELRCDPISGHTALYWYRQSLGQGLEFLIYFQGNSAPDKSGLPSDRFSAERTGGSVSTLTIQRTQQEDSAVYLCASSLGGSTGNTIYFGEGSWLTVV.

The CDR3 DNA is TGTGCCAGCAGCCCCGCTTTAGGAGCGGATATCTACGAGCAGTACTTC. Translation gives CASSPALGADIYEQYF. The chain has TRBV7-9 and TRBJ2-7, with a tentative D call TRBD2 (5 bases). The CDR3 is made up of 16 amino acids. V was shortened by 5 bases and J by 3 bases, with 20 bases between the two germline ends. Germline lookup yields CDR1 SEHNR and CDR2 FQNEAQ (reference sequence).

The J gene is TRBJ2-7, the V gene TRBV5-5, with TRBD1 matching 11 bases. CDR1 SGHKS and CDR2 YYEKEE come from the germline V gene (reference sequence). CDR3 length: 18 residues. The V gene end was trimmed by 1 base and the J gene end by 9 bases; junction bases not matched to a gene: 18. CDR3 nucleotide sequence: TGTGCCAGCAGCTTGCGGACAGGGGGCGGATTAGGGCCCCTTGGGCAGTACTTC. Its protein product is CASSLRTGGGLGPLGQYF.

The chain links TRBV6-6 to TRBJ1-2; weak D call: TRBD1 (6 bases). The CDR3 runs to 13 residues. Trimming cost V 7 bases and J 8 bases, with 17 bases left between them. Germline values: CDR1 MNHNY, CDR2 SVGAGI (reference sequence). The CDR3 protein is CASTNGQTGGYTF. In nucleotides, the CDR3 is TGTGCCAGCACCAACGGACAGACGGGCGGCTACACCTTC.

The gene calls are TRBV2 and TRBJ2-3, with 11 bases lining up with TRBD1. The CDR3 is 14 residues long. V trimming: 5 bases; J trimming: 4 bases; junction bases outside the gene matches: 2. Germline CDR1 reads SNHLY; CDR2 reads FYNNEI. This CDR3 is CASSRTGGADTQYF. DNA of the CDR3: TGTGCCAGCAGTCGGACAGGGGGCGCAGATACGCAGTATTTT. Full variable domain (rest looked up from reference TRBV2 and TRBJ2-3): EPEVTQTPSHQVTQMGQEVILRCVPISNHLYFYWYRQILGQKVEFLVSFYNNEISEKSEIFDDQFSVERPDGSNFTLKIRSTKLEDSAMYFCASSRTGGADTQYFGPGTRLTVL.

This chain uses TRBV7-3 with TRBJ2-7; the match to TRBD1 covers 7 bases. Looked up from germline, CDR1 is SGHTA and CDR2 is FQGTGA. J gave up 2 bases and V 2 bases, and 15 bases lay outside the gene matches. CDR3 length: 18 amino acids. The CDR3 spells CASSLQRSRRGRTYEQYF. As DNA, the CDR3 is TGTGCCAGCAGCTTACAACGTTCTAGAAGGGGGCGAACCTACGAGCAGTACTTC. The complete variable domain, with remaining parts taken from reference TRBV7-3 and TRBJ2-7, reads GAGVSQTPSNKVTEKGKYVELRCDPISGHTALYWYRQSLGQGPEFLIYFQGTGAADDSGLPNDRFFAVRPEGSVSTLKIQRTERGDSAVYLCASSLQRSRRGRTYEQYFGPGTRLTVT.

As concerns this clone: Here the CDR3 omits its conserved ending phenylalanine or tryptophan, so a read error is the likely source. This CDR3 reads CASVTGGSSGYTL. The DNA for the CDR3 is TGTGCCAGCGTTACAGGGGGCTCGAGTGGCTACACCCTC. The rearrangement uses TRBV19 and TRBJ1-2, with TRBD1 matching 9 bases. The CDR3 is 13 residues long. Trimming removed 9 bases from V and 7 bases from J; junction bases left unmatched: 9. CDR1 and CDR2 from the germline V gene are LNHDA and SQIVND (reference sequence).

This clone appeared a few times. The CDR3 reads CASSLGTGPYEQYF. CDR3 sequence (DNA): TGTGCCAGCAGCTTGGGGACAGGGCCCTACGAGCAGTACTTC. The chain employs TRBV5-4 and TRBJ2-7, with TRBD1 matching over 8 bases. CDR1 and CDR2 (germline): SGHNT, YYREEE (reference sequence). CDR3 size: 14 residues. V lost 0 bases to trimming and J lost 2 bases; unmatched junction nucleotides: 1.

The chain links TRBV19 to TRBJ1-6; 9 bases align to TRBD1. The V gene end was trimmed by 5 bases and the J gene end by 7 bases; junction bases not matched to a gene: 9. The CDR3 contains 16 residues. The germline V gene encodes CDR1 LNHDA and CDR2 SQIVND (reference sequence). CDR3 amino acids: CASSPVVGQGNSPLHF. Here the CDR3 DNA reads TGTGCCAGTAGTCCCGTGGTGGGACAGGGCAATTCACCCCTCCACTTT.

The V call is TRBV10-3, the J call TRBJ1-2; 10 bases agree with TRBD1. The CDR3 runs 14 residues. The V gene end was trimmed by 7 bases and the J gene end by 3 bases; junction bases not matched to a gene: 5. The germline CDR1 and CDR2 sequences are ENHRY and SYGVKD. CDR3 amino acids: CAINKGQGDYGYTF. The CDR3, as DNA: TGTGCCATCAACAAAGGACAGGGGGACTATGGCTACACCTTC.